This TCR beta chain originates from a study of blood T cell repertoires in COVID-19. Original processing notes: Amplified reference gene primers provided the basis for estimating nucleated cell counts. Sequencing was performed with immunoSEQ multiplex PCR; in TCRdb, only in-frame clones are kept and a portion is missing. V and J calls plus clone size are reproduced from that table; the DNA served to infer D and trimming. This table holds approximately 230,000 clones, about 91% found once. Per the germline V gene, CDR1 is SGHDN and CDR2 is FVKESK. The CDR3 has 15 amino acids. The V and J ends lost 4 bases and 11 bases, in that order; junction bases with no gene match: 16. Seattle cases were enrolled at active infection and followed longitudinally.

Sequencing was performed on peripheral blood. The source is a woman aged 25 to 39 with COVID-19, enrolled during active disease. V and J are TRBV14 and TRBJ1-1; 7 positions match TRBD1. The CDR3 nucleotides read TGTGCCAGCAGCCCCTTAGGGGCCTTAACAGGGGAGGCTTTCTTT. The encoded protein is CASSPLGALTGEAFF.